Included here is one T cell receptor (beta chain) sequence, with context. Its antigen has not been determined. There are no base qualities to consult, and no much larger clone falls within one base. This sample also contains other DNA sequences that code for the same CDR3. This sample is drawn from a study of shared clonotypes between healthy human individuals (dated by TCRdb to the early 2020s). Background for the entire study: The cohort included three men and two women between 18 and 49 years of age. For each donor, three plates each were used for CD4 naive and CD4 memory, two plates were used for CD8 naive, and one plate was used for CD8 memory. The study deeply sequenced blood TCR repertoires of five healthy adults to estimate repertoire size and the extent of clonotype sharing between individuals. To increase sequencing depth and limit assay-specific biases, TCR repertoire library preparation and sequencing were carried out by different laboratories using diverse techniques. Leukapheresis yielded between about 0.8 and 9.5 billion PBMCs per donor. Points the paper makes about the study in general: Estimated clonotype richness was generally larger for naive than for memory subsets. Pairwise subsampling led to the expectation that sequencing depth would affect the degree of clonotype sharing among donors. Incomplete sequencing was indicated by rarefaction of sorted-subset datasets, despite the large sequencing depth. Only blood was sampled, and tissue TCR repertoires likely differ from those in blood. Because the study included a small number of donors, the genetic and exposure-history diversity represented was limited. Compared with non-shared clonotypes, clonotypes shared by all four sorted-subset donors had higher generation probabilities. About 5% of naive CD4, around 3.6% of naive CD8, around 2.3% of memory CD4, and about 0.4% of memory CD8 clonotypes were shared across several donors.

Using the deep immunoSEQ assay, multiplex PCR amplified TCR CDR3 regions from genomic DNA. For each cell subset, the extracted genomic DNA was distributed evenly across all wells of several immunoSEQ 96-well plates, and each plate served as one replicate. For sorted subsets, each replicate PCR was loaded with about 200 ng genomic DNA, equivalent to 30,000 or so T cell genomes. Purified libraries were quantified with a Qubit 3.0 fluorometer, sized on a Bioanalyzer 2100, and re-quantified with the KAPA Library Quantification kit. Each immunoSEQ 96-well plate was sequenced on its own single-read 150-cycle Illumina NextSeq 550 flow cell. In the original analysis: Because only junctional sequences without quality scores were contained in the immunoSEQ output, filtering matching that applied to full-length reads could not be performed. Sequences were annotated with PyIR, a Python wrapper for IgBLAST v1.9, using IMGT germline references to assign V/J genes and CDR3. Any read was removed if the V/J assignment was weak (E-value above 1e-6), the CDR3 was missing, or the read contained stop codons, out-of-frame junctions, or ambiguous translated residues. V3J clonotypes were defined as sequences sharing the same inferred V gene, J gene, and CDR3 amino acid sequence. Percentage overlap between repertoires was calculated by dividing the number of shared unique clonotypes by the size of the smaller repertoire. RTK rarefaction, the Chao1 estimator, and Recon v2.1 estimates of unobserved clonotypes were used to assess repertoire richness. OLGA was used to compute generation probabilities for all TCRbeta clonotypes that the gDNA method yielded from a few donors. The table comes from immuneACCESS by way of TCRdb, which keeps in-frame sequences with V and J called. Part of the clones is missing from these tables; in studies checked, under half for an unresolved V gene and the rest for unknown reasons. V, J and clone size were drawn from that table, and D and trimming were deduced from the DNA. The sample table holds more than 900,000 clones, of which more than 75% were seen once. More than 0.55% of the sample goes to the ten largest clones.

The donors were healthy, HIV-negative adults with no recently reported acute infections or vaccinations. Only Caucasian adults living in Nashville, Tennessee, USA were represented among the donors. CD4+ T cells were enriched by magnetic negative selection, after which naive cells were positively selected on CD45RA and the negative fraction was taken as the memory subset. Blood was obtained by leukapheresis, after which PBMCs were separated by Ficoll-Histopaque density gradient centrifugation and cryopreserved in liquid nitrogen vapor phase. Analytical flow cytometry was used to check the purity and quantity of every magnetically sorted T cell population. Genomic DNA was isolated from every sorted fraction and measured by UV absorbance on a Nanodrop 2000c. The CDR3 goes from the cysteine to the phenylalanine over 15 residues. Only the CDR3 DNA stays, 45 bases, in frame from base 1. Trimmed from V: 2 bases; trimmed from J: 2 bases; junction bases lacking a gene match: 2. The CDR1 and CDR2 encoded by the germline V gene are KGHSH and LQKENI.

The origin of this receptor is a young man in good health. Some clones in this sample may be carry-over from other donors' samples. The source material was memory CD4+ T cells from PBMCs. Reading the label with the study, this specimen's cell subset or site is: CD45RA-negative fraction. This sequence uses TRBV18 and TRBJ2-7, with 11 bases matching TRBD2. At the DNA level, the sequence is TGTGCCAGCTCACCAGGGACTAGCGGAACCTACGAGCAGTACTTC. Its protein is CASSPGTSGTYEQYF.